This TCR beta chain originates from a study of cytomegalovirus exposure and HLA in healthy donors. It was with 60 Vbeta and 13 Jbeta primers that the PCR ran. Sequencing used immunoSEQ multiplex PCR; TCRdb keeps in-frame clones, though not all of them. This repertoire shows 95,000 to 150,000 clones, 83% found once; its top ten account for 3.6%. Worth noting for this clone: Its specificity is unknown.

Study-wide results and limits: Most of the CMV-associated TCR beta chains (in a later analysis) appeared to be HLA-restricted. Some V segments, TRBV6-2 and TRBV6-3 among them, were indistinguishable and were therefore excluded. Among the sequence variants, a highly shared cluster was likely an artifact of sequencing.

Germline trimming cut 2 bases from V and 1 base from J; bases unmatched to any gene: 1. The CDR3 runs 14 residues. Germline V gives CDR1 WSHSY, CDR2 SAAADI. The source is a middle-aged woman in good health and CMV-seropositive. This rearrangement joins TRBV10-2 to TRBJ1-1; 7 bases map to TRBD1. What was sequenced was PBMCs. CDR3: CASSEHRGNTEAFF. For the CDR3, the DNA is TGCGCCAGCAGTGAGCACAGGGGGAACACTGAAGCTTTCTTT.